The clone carrying this T cell receptor (beta chain) was picked up many times. What it binds is unknown. One end of the junction varies from germline; a read error may be responsible. To make TCR beta libraries, researchers used iRepertoire HTBI primers and Arm-PCR of CDR3 regions. TCRdb used MiXCR to reprocess the multiplex PCR reads, holding one entry per CDR3 protein. The table has 500,000 to 700,000 distinct CDR3 sequences, roughly 15% seen once. The CDR3 loop spans 14 amino acids. Germline V CDR1 and CDR2: SGHRS, YFSETQ. These data are taken from a study of regulatory T cells in long-lasting Graves disease. General study points: Sample size, which was small, may have reduced accuracy. Favored gene segments in persistent disease were TRBV28, TRBJ1-2 and TRBJ2-5. Whereas new patients shared about a thousand public clonotypes, persistent patients shared more, at 2,500 to 3,500.

Stated time point: newly diagnosed GD, antithyroid drugs for less than 3 months. Extracted PBMC RNA gave rise to the TCR library. The same specimen was also included in a second study, on T cells in Graves' hyperthyroidism and ophthalmopathy. That paper notes: Most expanded thyroid clonotypes above 0.001 recurred in blood.

The chain has TRBV5-1 and TRBJ1-5, with D hard to call. The sequenced sample was peripheral blood mononuclear cells (PBMCs), obtained at new diagnosis, from a patient treated with antithyroid drugs. This receptor was obtained from a woman in her 30s with Graves disease. This CDR3 reads CASSLEPGNQPQHF. CDR3 sequence (DNA): TGTGCCAGCAGCTTGGAACCAGGCAATCAGCCCCAGCATTTT. Drawing the rest from reference TRBV5-1 and TRBJ1-5, the complete variable domain is KAGVTQTPRYLIKTRGQQVTLSCSPISGHRSVSWYQQTPGQGLQFLFEYFSETQRNKGNFPGRFSGRQFSNSRSEMNVSTLELGDSALYLCASSLEPGNQPQHFGDGTRLSIL.